These T cell receptor beta chains were read from a single sample in a study of PD-L1 blockade in urothelial cancer. Clones were sequenced by immunoSEQ multiplex PCR, and TCRdb holds only the in-frame ones, with some missing. The sample lists about 63,000 clones, 75% to 85% occurring once. The source material was PBMCs, sampled around atezolizumab (anti-PD-L1) treatment. The receptors were sampled from an older man with urothelial cancer. The CDR3 runs from the conserved cysteine through the conserved F or W. The order of the fields is V gene, D gene, J gene, clone size, CDR3 DNA, CDR3 protein. A D gene is named only where the DNA matches it firmly. Only part of the rows carry a size: once, few, many, or a class if the clone is expanded.

V: TRBV21-1
D: .
J: TRBJ2-1
size: .
DNA: TGTGCCAGCAGCAACTCTGTTTACAATGAGCAGTTCTTC
CDR3: CASSNSVYNEQFF

V: TRBV5-5
D: .
J: TRBJ1-5
size: .
DNA: TGTGCCAGCAGTTCGTATAGCAATCAGCCCCAGCATTTT
CDR3: CASSSYSNQPQHF

V: TRBV13
D: .
J: TRBJ2-7
size: once
DNA: TGTGCCAGCAGCTTAGTCTACGGTCGTGGACCACGGACTCACTACGAGCAGTACTTC
CDR3: CASSLVYGRGPRTHYEQYF

V: TRBV27
D: .
J: TRBJ2-3
size: few
DNA: TGTGCCAGCAGCCAGGCGGCGGGGACAGATACGCAGTATTTT
CDR3: CASSQAAGTDTQYF

V: TRBV7-2
D: TRBD2
J: TRBJ2-1
size: .
DNA: TGTGCCAGCAGCTTAGGGATAGCGGGGGGGAGATACAATGAGCAGTTCTTC
CDR3: CASSLGIAGGRYNEQFF

V: TRBV7-2
D: .
J: TRBJ2-3
size: .
DNA: TGTGCCAGCAGCTTAACAGGGAACCCCAGGGCCGATACGCAGTATTTT
CDR3: CASSLTGNPRADTQYF

V: TRBV18
D: .
J: TRBJ2-7
size: .
DNA: TGTGCCAGCTCACCACCGAACCAGGACGAGCAGTACTTC
CDR3: CASSPPNQDEQYF

V: TRBV6-1
D: .
J: TRBJ2-1
size: once
DNA: TGTGCGGGGCAGGGCTCCTACAATGAGCAGTTCTTC
CDR3: CAGQGSYNEQFF

V: TRBV7-8
D: TRBD2
J: TRBJ2-1
size: .
DNA: TGTGCCAGCAGCTCTCCGCGCGGGGGGACCACCTACAATGAGCAGTTCTTC
CDR3: CASSSPRGGTTYNEQFF

V: TRBV7-8
D: .
J: TRBJ1-1
size: .
DNA: TGTGCCAGCAGGTGGGACATGGGGGAGGCTTTCTTT
CDR3: CASRWDMGEAFF

V: TRBV19
D: .
J: TRBJ2-7
size: .
DNA: TGTGCCAGTAGTATGACAGGCGACATCTCCTACGAGCAGTACTTC
CDR3: CASSMTGDISYEQYF

V: TRBV30
D: TRBD2
J: TRBJ2-1
size: once
DNA: TGTGCCTGGAAAGCGGGAGGGCCTTATGGCAATGAGCAGTTCTTC
CDR3: CAWKAGGPYGNEQFF

V: TRBV7-2
D: TRBD1
J: TRBJ1-1
size: .
DNA: TGTGCCAGCAGCCCCGGGACAGGTTTGAACACTGAAGCTTTCTTT
CDR3: CASSPGTGLNTEAFF

V: TRBV4-2
D: .
J: TRBJ2-7
size: .
DNA: TGTGCCAGCAGCCCGGCGGGGGCTGGGAGCTCCTACGAGCAGTACTTC
CDR3: CASSPAGAGSSYEQYF

V: TRBV19
D: .
J: TRBJ2-7
size: .
DNA: TGTGCCAGTAGCCTCGGGCGGGGAAACGAGCAGTACTTC
CDR3: CASSLGRGNEQYF

V: TRBV6-5
D: .
J: TRBJ2-7
size: once
DNA: TGTGCCAGCAGTTACTCTTACAGCGGAAGCTCCTACGAGCAGTACTTC
CDR3: CASSYSYSGSSYEQYF

V: TRBV18
D: TRBD2
J: TRBJ2-5
size: once
DNA: TGTGCCAGCTCAGGACTAGCGGGGGCAAAGGAGACCCAGTACTTC
CDR3: CASSGLAGAKETQYF

V: TRBV7-2
D: .
J: TRBJ1-4
size: .
DNA: TGTGCCAGCAGCTTAGTTGGGGCGGATGATGAAAAACTGTTTTTT
CDR3: CASSLVGADDEKLFF

V: TRBV6-5
D: .
J: TRBJ1-2
size: .
DNA: TGTGCCAGCAGCCCGGACTCTAACTATGGCTACACCTTC
CDR3: CASSPDSNYGYTF

V: TRBV19
D: .
J: TRBJ1-5
size: .
DNA: TGTGCCACCCGGGGGGGGTGGGTTACGGGCAATCAGCCCCAGCATTTT
CDR3: CATRGGWVTGNQPQHF

V: TRBV6-6
D: .
J: TRBJ1-5
size: .
DNA: TGTGCCAGCAGTCCTTATAGCAATCAGCCCCAGCATTTT
CDR3: CASSPYSNQPQHF

V: TRBV11-1
D: TRBD2
J: TRBJ2-3
size: .
DNA: TGTGCCAGTATTAGCGGGATTGGTGCAGATACGCAGTATTTT
CDR3: CASISGIGADTQYF

V: TRBV27
D: .
J: TRBJ1-4
size: .
DNA: TGTGCCAGCAGTCCAGGGGTGGGGGCTGAAAAACTGTTTTTT
CDR3: CASSPGVGAEKLFF

V: TRBV6-1
D: .
J: TRBJ1-3
size: .
DNA: TGTGCCAGCAGTGAACGAAGGGGGTCAGATGGAAACACCATATATTTT
CDR3: CASSERRGSDGNTIYF

V: TRBV5-6
D: .
J: TRBJ2-5
size: once
DNA: TGTGCCAGCAGCTTCGGTTCAAGCCGGGAGACCCAGTACTTC
CDR3: CASSFGSSRETQYF

V: TRBV9
D: .
J: TRBJ2-7
size: .
DNA: TGTGCCAGCAGCGCATCTCCCCAGGGGCCCGAGCAGTACTTC
CDR3: CASSASPQGPEQYF

V: TRBV9
D: .
J: TRBJ1-1
size: few
DNA: TGTGCCAGCAGCGTAGGCAGGGGAAATGAAGCTTTCTTT
CDR3: CASSVGRGNEAFF

V: TRBV6-5
D: TRBD1
J: TRBJ2-7
size: .
DNA: TGTGCCAGCAGCCCCGGGACAGGGAACTACGAGCAGTACTTC
CDR3: CASSPGTGNYEQYF

V: TRBV6-5
D: .
J: TRBJ2-7
size: .
DNA: TGTGCCAGCAGTTCCCCCTTCTACGAGCAGTACTTC
CDR3: CASSSPFYEQYF

V: TRBV15
D: TRBD2
J: TRBJ2-1
size: .
DNA: TGTGCCACCAGCAGGGTCCTAGCGGGAGGGCCCAATGAGCAGTTCTTC
CDR3: CATSRVLAGGPNEQFF